This T cell receptor beta chain was obtained from a study of glioma-infiltrating T cells. Background on the study: WHO grade II oligodendrogliomas or astrocytomas, plus non-recurrent WHO grade IV glioblastomas, were sampled. Blood libraries targeted about 4- to 11-fold coverage of 910,000 or so T cells. Study-wide results and limits: Shared blood CDR3 signature motifs marked patients with low tissue-blood divergence.

There are a few counts of this clonotype. Its specificity is unknown. Using RNA template, CDR3s of TCR alpha and beta were amplified with iRepertoire arm-PCR. Tissue mRNA or PBMC total RNA, 100-400 ng, went into one-step reverse transcription and amplification. TCRdb itself ran the multiplex PCR reads through MiXCR, one entry per CDR3 protein. The repertoire holds 300,000 to 450,000 distinct CDR3 sequences, around 38% seen once, with more than 10% in the top ten. There are 14 residues in the CDR3. CDR1 is MNHEY, CDR2 SVGEGT, per germline. V was pared by 7 bases and J by 2 bases, with 15 bases between. Sequencing was carried out using glioma tissue, nonneoplastic brain tissue, or PBMCs (not recorded which). The V gene is TRBV6-2 or TRBV6-3, the J gene TRBJ2-7, with D perhaps TRBD1 (6 bases). The TCR sequence derives from a human donor with low-grade glioma or glioblastoma, undergoing nonglioma brain surgery, or in good health (not recorded which). DNA for the CDR3: TGTGCCAGCACCCGCGGCAGGGGACCCTACGAGCAGTACTTC. This translates into CASTRGRGPYEQYF.